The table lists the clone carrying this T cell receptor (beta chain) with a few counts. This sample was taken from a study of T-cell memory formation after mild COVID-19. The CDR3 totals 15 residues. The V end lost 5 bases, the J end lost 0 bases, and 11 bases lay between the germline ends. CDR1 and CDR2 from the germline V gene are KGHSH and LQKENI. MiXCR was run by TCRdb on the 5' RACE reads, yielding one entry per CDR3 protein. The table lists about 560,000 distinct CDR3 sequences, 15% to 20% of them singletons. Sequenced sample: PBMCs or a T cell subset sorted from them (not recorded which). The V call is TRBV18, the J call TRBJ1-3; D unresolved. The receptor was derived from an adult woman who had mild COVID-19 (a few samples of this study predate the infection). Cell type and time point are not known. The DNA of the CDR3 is TGTGCCAGCTCAAGTGCGCTTACCTCTGGAAACACCATATATTTT. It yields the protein CASSSALTSGNTIYF.